This entry features one TCR beta chain sequence. Its antigen is currently unknown. These data originate in a study of siplizumab effects on memory and regulatory T cells. Overall study results and limits: Mappable alloreactive CD4+ clones averaged about 74% Treg-derived with siplizumab versus under 30% in controls. Naive T cells appeared more diverse than memory cells and seemed to be major alloresponse contributors. Siplizumab led to significantly less abundant alloreactive sequences that could be traced back to unstimulated CD4+ memory cells. Neither a naive nor a memory phenotype was assignable to roughly 75-97% of proliferating CD4+ or CD8+ clones.

Repertoires were generated with immunoSEQ multiplex PCR, while TCRdb's copy carries only in-frame clones and drops some. This table holds about 91,000 clones, approximately 93% found once. Sample: CD8+ T cells sorted from blood. The TCR comes from a human donor in good health.

The CDR3 nucleotides are TGTGCCAGCAGCTCTATAACGGGAGGCTCGTACAATGAGCAGTTCTTC. It is translated as CASSSITGGSYNEQFF. The V and J genes are TRBV7-6 and TRBJ2-1, with TRBD2 matching over 7 bases. V trimming: 4 bases; J trimming: 4 bases; junction bases outside the gene matches: 10. Germline V CDR1 and CDR2: SGHVS, FNYEAQ. The CDR3 is 16 amino acids.